A single sample gave rise to the 32 T cell receptor beta chains below, sequenced in a study of T-cell reconstitution after alpha-beta-depleted transplantation in children. Molecular barcoding with unique molecular identifiers was used for the TCRbeta library. TCRdb recomputed calls from the PCR reads with MiXCR, one row per CDR3 protein. Of more than 500,000 distinct CDR3 sequences detected, 11% appear once; the ten largest clones hold about 14%. Sequenced material: PBMCs, mostly from graft donor cells, taken 180 days after TCRalphabeta/CD19-depleted stem cell transplant. The receptor source for this set is a female patient under 10 years old who had a stem cell transplant for aplastic anemia, so the T cells may come from the graft donor.

CDR3 amino acids: CASGRTGATYEQYF. The CDR3 region has the DNA TGTGCCAGCGGTCGGACAGGCGCTACCTACGAGCAGTACTTC. This chain uses TRBV7-6 with TRBJ2-7; 7 bases are a match to TRBD1. Germline loops: CDR1 SGHVS, CDR2 FNYEAQ. This CDR3 has 14 amino acids. V dropped 8 bases and J dropped 2; count of bases not matched to a gene: 9.

V gene TRBV5-6 combines with J gene TRBJ1-5; D may be TRBD1 (5 bases). The CDR3 spans 15 residues. V lost 3 bases, J lost 3 bases, and 13 bases lay in between. Germline V gives CDR1 SGHDT, CDR2 YYEEEE. CDR3 sequence reads: CASSWGVGPNQPQHF. The CDR3 nucleotides are TGTGCCAGCAGCTGGGGGGTCGGGCCCAATCAGCCCCAGCATTTT.

The chain combines TRBV5-1 with TRBJ2-6; tentatively, D is TRBD1 or TRBD2 (5 bases each). V was shortened by 3 bases and J by 0 bases, with 19 bases between the two germline ends. The CDR3 contains 19 residues. The germline V gene encodes CDR1 SGHRS and CDR2 YFSETQ. The CDR3 loop reads CASSSRAPGPISGANVLTF. The CDR3 region has the DNA TGCGCCAGCAGCTCGCGTGCCCCGGGACCAATCTCTGGGGCCAACGTCCTGACTTTC.

V usage is TRBV29-1 and J usage is TRBJ1-1, with D perhaps TRBD1 (5 bases). Trimming cost V 1 base and J 4 bases, with 19 bases left between them. The CDR3 is made up of 16 amino acids. From germline, CDR1 is SQVTM and CDR2 ANQGSEA. The DNA of the CDR3 is TGCAGCGTTGAAGTCATCCTGGGAAAGGGGACCACTGAAGCTTTCTTT. Its protein is CSVEVILGKGTTEAFF.

There are many counts of this clonotype. The chain links TRBV20-1 to TRBJ2-3; TRBD2 is a possible D gene (5 bases). Trimming stripped 3 bases from V and 2 bases from J, with 9 bases between. Per the germline V gene, CDR1 is DFQATT and CDR2 is SNEGSKA (reference sequence). CDR3 length equals 13 residues. The CDR3 nucleotides read TGCAGTGCTAGGTCGGACTTCACAGATACGCAGTATTTT. This translates into CSARSDFTDTQYF.

This chain connects TRBV20-1 to TRBJ2-1; D uncertain. CDR3 size: 14 residues. The germline CDR1 and CDR2 sequences are DFQATT and SNEGSKA (reference sequence). The V end lost 6 bases, the J end lost 0 bases, and 12 bases lay between the germline ends. In nucleotides, the CDR3 is TGCAGTGCCCAGTCGCCCAGCTCCTACAATGAGCAGTTCTTC. Amino acids: CSAQSPSSYNEQFF.

There are a few counts of this clonotype. The chain uses TRBV20-1 and TRBJ2-7; the D gene is possibly TRBD1 (6 bases). Trimming took 3 bases from V and 4 from J, leaving 13 bases between them. This CDR3 is built from 13 residues. Germline CDR1 DFQATT, CDR2 SNEGSKA (reference sequence). The CDR3 region is CSASLGTRYEQYF. The CDR3 DNA reads as TGCAGTGCTAGCCTCGGGACACGTTACGAGCAGTACTTC.

V usage is TRBV12-3 or TRBV12-4 and J usage is TRBJ2-5, with 8 bases fitting TRBD1. This CDR3 contains 16 residues. Unmatched junction bases numbered 14, after V lost 6 bases and J lost 5 bases. The CDR3 spells CASSPRSPGGRETQYF. As DNA, the CDR3 is TGTGCCAGCAGCCCCAGATCCCCAGGGGGCCGGGAGACCCAGTACTTC.

The rearrangement uses TRBV15 and TRBJ2-1, with 10 nucleotides matching TRBD2. Germline V gene data show CDR1 as LNHNV and CDR2 as YYDKDF (reference sequence). The length of the CDR3 is 15 residues. The V segment lost 3 bases and the J segment 7 bases; nucleotides outside the gene matches: 6. CDR3 amino acids: CATSREAGGENEQFF. The CDR3 DNA reads as TGTGCCACCAGCAGGGAAGCGGGAGGGGAAAATGAGCAGTTCTTC.

This sequence joins TRBV4-2 and TRBJ1-6, with D possibly TRBD1 on 5 matching bases. Deletions cut 0 bases from V and 6 bases from J, with 12 bases between. CDR1 and CDR2 from the germline V gene are LGHNA and YNFKEQ. The CDR3 spans 16 residues. CDR3: CASSQDFTGSNSPLHF. CDR3 sequence (DNA): TGTGCCAGCAGCCAAGACTTTACAGGCTCTAATTCACCCCTCCACTTT.

The rearrangement links TRBV5-1 to TRBJ1-3; no firm D call. The CDR3 runs to 16 residues. The germline V and J ends were trimmed by 1 base and 0 bases, with 11 bases remaining between them. From germline, CDR1 is SGHRS and CDR2 YFSETQ. The DNA of the CDR3 is TGCGCCAGCAGCTTGTTCACGCAGAACTCTGGAAACACCATATATTTT. As protein: CASSLFTQNSGNTIYF.

The sample holds a few counts of this clonotype. This sequence joins TRBV4-2 and TRBJ1-4; 7 bases are shared with TRBD1. The V and J ends lost 2 bases and 2 bases, in that order; junction bases with no gene match: 5. Looked up from germline, CDR1 is LGHNA and CDR2 is YNFKEQ. This CDR3 spans 16 amino acids. CDR3 in DNA: TGTGCCAGCAGCCAAAGTCAGGGACAGACTAATGAAAAACTGTTTTTT. Translated: CASSQSQGQTNEKLFF.

There are a few counts of this clonotype. Written as DNA, the CDR3 is TGTGCCAGCAGTTTAATTCGGGGGGCGCACGGGGCCAACGTCCTGACTTTC. It is translated as CASSLIRGAHGANVLTF. This rearrangement joins TRBV28 to TRBJ2-6, with D perhaps matching TRBD2 (7 bases). Germline CDR1 is MDHEN and CDR2 is SYDVKM. The germline V and J ends were trimmed by 2 bases and 4 bases, with 15 bases remaining between them. The CDR3 is 17 amino acids. The full variable domain, completed using reference TRBV28 and TRBJ2-6, is DVKVTQSSRYLVKRTGEKVFLECVQDMDHENMFWYRQDPGLGLRLIYFSYDVKMKEKGDIPEGYSVSREKKERFSLILESASTNQTSMYLCASSLIRGAHGANVLTFGAGSRLTVL.

The chain recombines TRBV18 with TRBJ1-1; D remains unclear. CDR3 size: 14 residues. Germline V lookup: CDR1 KGHSH, CDR2 LQKENI. The V end was cut by 0 bases, the J end by 8 bases, with 13 bases between. The CDR3 protein is CASSPPFRGSEAFF. The CDR3 DNA reads TGTGCCAGCTCACCACCGTTTCGAGGGAGCGAAGCTTTCTTT.

A few counts support this clonotype. The chain employs TRBV10-1 and TRBJ2-5, with 9 bases lining up with TRBD1. The CDR3 length is 15 residues. The germline CDR1 and CDR2 sequences are WNHNN and SYGVQD (reference sequence). J gave up 5 bases and V 4 bases, and 8 bases lay outside the gene matches. In nucleotides, the CDR3 is TGCGCCAGCAGTGTTGGGGACAGGGCGGGGGAGACCCAGTACTTC. Amino acid sequence: CASSVGDRAGETQYF.

This clonotype was counted between two and nine times. The rearrangement joins TRBV2 to TRBJ1-5; 7 nucleotides line up with TRBD1. Germline V gene data show CDR1 as SNHLY and CDR2 as FYNNEI. V lost 8 bases, J lost 6 bases, and 10 bases stayed unmatched. This CDR3 region has 14 residues. The CDR3 nucleotides read TGTGCCAGCGGGAATGACAGGGCTGGTCAGCCCCAGCATTTT. Translated, it gives CASGNDRAGQPQHF.

This clonotype was found a few times. The chain has TRBV6-2 or TRBV6-3 and TRBJ2-2, with 10 nucleotides matching TRBD2. The J segment lost 5 bases and the V segment lost 8 bases, leaving 11 bases of the junction unmatched. Germline V gene sequence: CDR1 MNHEY, CDR2 SVGEGT. This CDR3 is built from 16 residues. The CDR3 loop reads CASGFPSGRGTGELFF. The CDR3, as DNA: TGTGCCAGCGGGTTCCCAAGCGGGAGGGGAACCGGGGAGCTGTTTTTT.

This clonotype was recorded at least ten times. The V gene is TRBV12-3 or TRBV12-4, the J gene TRBJ2-3; TRBD2 aligns across 7 bases. This CDR3 has 14 residues. V shed 3 bases and J 4 bases; nucleotides not matched to a gene: 4. The CDR3 loop is CASSFAGVPDTQYF. DNA of the CDR3: TGTGCCAGCAGTTTCGCGGGAGTCCCAGATACGCAGTATTTT.

Only a few counts were recorded for this clonotype. This chain connects TRBV7-4 to TRBJ2-7; D perhaps matches TRBD2 (6 bases). Germline CDR1 SGHVT, CDR2 SQSDAQ. V was pared by 1 base and J by 3 bases, with 10 bases between. The CDR3 is made up of 14 amino acids. The CDR3 DNA is TGTGCCAGCAGCTTAGGGGACTGCCTCTACGAGCAGTACGTC. It encodes CASSLGDCLYEQYV.

Regarding this clonotype: A read error may account for a junction end that differs from germline. V gene TRBV29-1 combines with J gene TRBJ2-5; D remains unclear. Germline V gene data show CDR1 as SQVTM and CDR2 as ANQGSEA. The CDR3 extends over 12 amino acids. The CDR3 reads CSVESRQETHYF. The DNA for the CDR3 is TGCAGCGTTGAGAGCCGCCAAGAGACCCACTACTTC.

This clonotype was observed a few times. V gene TRBV20-1 combines with J gene TRBJ2-1, with TRBD2 matching over 9 bases. Trimming removed 6 bases from V and 5 bases from J; junction bases left unmatched: 5. The length of the CDR3 is 13 residues. The germline V gene encodes CDR1 DFQATT and CDR2 SNEGSKA (reference sequence). The CDR3 region is CSAPGLANNEQFF. The CDR3 DNA follows: TGCAGTGCCCCGGGACTAGCAAACAATGAGCAGTTCTTC.

This clonotype has just a few counts. The chain recombines TRBV7-9 with TRBJ1-1; 7 bases fit TRBD1. The CDR3 contains 17 residues. In germline, CDR1 is SEHNR, CDR2 FQNEAQ (reference sequence). V lost 8 bases to trimming and J lost 3 bases; unmatched junction nucleotides: 18. CDR3 bases: TGTGCCAGCCCTCCCAACGGGACAGTAAGTTACGACACTGAAGCTTTCTTT. Its translation is CASPPNGTVSYDTEAFF.

This clonotype came up a few times. The rearrangement uses TRBV15 and TRBJ1-6; 7 bases line up with TRBD1. The CDR3 spans 19 residues. V was pared by 0 bases and J by 1 base, with 9 bases of the junction left unmatched. Germline values: CDR1 LNHNV, CDR2 YYDKDF (reference sequence). This CDR3 reads CATSRDAGDSVSYNSPLHF. The CDR3 DNA reads as TGTGCCACCAGCAGAGATGCGGGGGACAGTGTGTCCTATAATTCACCCCTCCACTTT.

The chain employs TRBV4-2 and TRBJ1-1, with D possibly matching TRBD1 (6 bases). Trimming pared 3 bases from V and 1 base from J, leaving 18 bases between. The CDR3 runs 17 residues. Germline V gene sequence: CDR1 LGHNA, CDR2 YNFKEQ. The CDR3 spells CASSQAEGGRRNTEAFF. The CDR3 DNA reads as TGTGCCAGCAGCCAGGCCGAGGGGGGGCGCAGGAACACTGAAGCTTTCTTT.

This chain joins TRBV28 and TRBJ2-7, with D possibly matching TRBD2 (6 bases). Germline V gene sequence: CDR1 MDHEN, CDR2 SYDVKM. The CDR3 is 15 amino acids. Trimming took off 6 bases at V and 1 base at J, with 16 bases between the two ends. CDR3: CASSLRDLRSYEQYF. In DNA form, the CDR3 reads TGTGCCAGCAGCCTCAGGGACTTGCGATCCTACGAGCAGTACTTC.

The chain recombines TRBV30 with TRBJ1-2; D gene ambiguous. The CDR3 has 14 residues. Trimming took 0 bases from V and 3 from J, leaving 11 bases between them. Germline-derived CDR1 and CDR2 are GTSNPN and SVGIG (reference sequence). The CDR3 DNA sequence: TGTGCCTGGAGTGTAAGGCTCGGGGACTATGGCTACACCTTC. Translated, it gives CAWSVRLGDYGYTF. The full variable domain, rest sourced from reference TRBV30 and TRBJ1-2, is SQTIHQWPATLVQPVGSPLSLECTVEGTSNPNLYWYRQAAGRGLQLLFYSVGIGQISSEVPQNLSASRPQDRQFILSSKKLLLSDSGFYLCAWSVRLGDYGYTFGSGTRLTVV.

Note on this clonotype: The junction does not match germline at one end; this may be a read error. The chain carries TRBV20-1 and TRBJ2-2, with 7 bases that match TRBD1. In germline, CDR1 is DFQATT, CDR2 SNEGSKA (reference sequence). CDR3 length: 15 residues. CDR3 sequence (DNA): TGCAGTGCTCGCGGACAGGCCATAGACACCGGGGAGCCGTTTTTT. Translating gives CSARGQAIDTGEPFF.

The rearrangement joins TRBV6-5 to TRBJ2-7, with D possibly matching TRBD1 (6 bases). Germline V lookup: CDR1 MNHEY, CDR2 SVGAGI. The CDR3 has 13 residues. The V gene lost 2 bases and the J gene lost 7 bases, with 12 bases spanning the gap. The CDR3 nucleotides are TGTGCCAGCAGTTACGGACCAGGGGAGGAGCAGTACTTC. Protein sequence: CASSYGPGEEQYF.

This clonotype was recorded at least ten times. The chain recombines TRBV12-3 or TRBV12-4 with TRBJ2-4, with 9 bases matching TRBD2. V lost 6 bases to trimming and J lost 0 bases; unmatched junction nucleotides: 3. The CDR3 loop spans 15 amino acids. CDR3: CASSGSGRAKNIQYF. The CDR3 DNA is TGTGCCAGCAGCGGTAGCGGGAGAGCCAAAAACATTCAGTACTTC.

This clonotype was observed a handful of times. The chain combines TRBV29-1 with TRBJ1-2; the D gene is possibly TRBD1 (5 bases). CDR3 length: 13 residues. The V and J ends lost 5 bases and 4 bases respectively, with 14 bases between them. Germline loops: CDR1 SQVTM, CDR2 ANQGSEA. The CDR3 loop is CSVLRYGGYGYTF. The CDR3 DNA reads as TGCAGCGTTTTACGGTACGGGGGCTATGGCTACACCTTC.

The J gene is TRBJ2-1, the V gene TRBV5-1, with 7 nucleotides matching TRBD1. The CDR3 has 17 amino acids. The germline V gene encodes CDR1 SGHRS and CDR2 YFSETQ. V lost 4 bases and J lost 6; bases outside the gene matches: 16. The CDR3 is CASSGSPGQQYGNEQFF. The CDR3 DNA is TGCGCCAGCAGCGGCAGTCCGGGACAGCAATATGGCAATGAGCAGTTCTTC.

The chain joins TRBV4-3 to TRBJ1-1; TRBD1 aligns across 9 bases. The CDR3 runs to 16 residues. V shed 3 bases and J 2 bases; nucleotides not matched to a gene: 7. Looked up from germline, CDR1 is LGHNA and CDR2 is YSLEER. The CDR3 sequence is CASSQVPGQGNTEAFF. CDR3 bases: TGCGCCAGCAGCCAGGTCCCGGGACAGGGAAACACTGAAGCTTTCTTT.